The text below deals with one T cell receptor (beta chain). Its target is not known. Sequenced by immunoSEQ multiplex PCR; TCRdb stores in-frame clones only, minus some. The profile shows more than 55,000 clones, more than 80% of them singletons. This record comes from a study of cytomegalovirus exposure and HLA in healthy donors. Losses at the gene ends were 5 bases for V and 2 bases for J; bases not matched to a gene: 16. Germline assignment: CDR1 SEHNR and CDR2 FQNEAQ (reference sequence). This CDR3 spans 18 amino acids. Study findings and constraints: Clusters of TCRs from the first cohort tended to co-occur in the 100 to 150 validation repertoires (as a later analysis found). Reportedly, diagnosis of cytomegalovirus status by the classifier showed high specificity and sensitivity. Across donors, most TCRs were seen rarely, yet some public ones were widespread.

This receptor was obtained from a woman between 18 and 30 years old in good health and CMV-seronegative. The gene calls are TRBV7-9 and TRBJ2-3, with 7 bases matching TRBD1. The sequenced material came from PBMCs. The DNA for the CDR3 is TGTGCCAGCAGCCACCCGTACAGCAGACAGGGAAACACAGATACGCAGTATTTT. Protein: CASSHPYSRQGNTDTQYF.